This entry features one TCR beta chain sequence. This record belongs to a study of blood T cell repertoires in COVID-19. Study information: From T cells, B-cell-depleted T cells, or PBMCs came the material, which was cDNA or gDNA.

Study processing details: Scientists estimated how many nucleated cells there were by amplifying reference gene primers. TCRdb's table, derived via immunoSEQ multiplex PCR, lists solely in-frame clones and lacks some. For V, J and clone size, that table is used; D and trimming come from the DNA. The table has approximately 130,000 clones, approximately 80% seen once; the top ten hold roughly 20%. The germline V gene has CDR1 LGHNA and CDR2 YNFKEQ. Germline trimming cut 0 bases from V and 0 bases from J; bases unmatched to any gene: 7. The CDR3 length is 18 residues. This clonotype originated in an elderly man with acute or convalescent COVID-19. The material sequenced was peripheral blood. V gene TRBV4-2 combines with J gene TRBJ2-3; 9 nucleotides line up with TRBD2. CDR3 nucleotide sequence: TGTGCCAGCAGCCAAGATCTGTTAGCGGGGGTAAGCACAGATACGCAGTATTTT. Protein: CASSQDLLAGVSTDTQYF.